The sample holds a few counts of the clone carrying this T cell receptor beta chain. This entry is derived from a study of T-cell reconstitution after alpha-beta-depleted transplantation in children. Germline CDR1 DFQATT, CDR2 SNEGSKA (reference sequence). The CDR3 loop spans 17 amino acids. Trimming stripped 0 bases from V and 2 bases from J, with 19 bases between. Library preparation (for TCRbeta) was performed with unique molecular identifiers. One entry per CDR3 protein, called by TCRdb with MiXCR from the PCR reads. Of 400,000 to 500,000 distinct CDR3 sequences in the sample, approximately 11% were seen once.

V usage is TRBV20-1 and J usage is TRBJ1-2; D not certain. The sample consisted of PBMCs from the stem cell graft donor, taken from the stem cell graft. This sequence was found in a human donor who donated a stem cell graft to a child with acute myeloid leukemia. The CDR3 sequence: CSARDAPTLDRNYGYTF. DNA for the CDR3: TGCAGTGCTAGAGATGCCCCTACCCTCGACCGAAACTATGGCTACACCTTC.